This T cell receptor (beta chain) stems from a study of blood T cell repertoires in COVID-19. V was pared by 5 bases and J by 7 bases, with 2 bases of the junction left unmatched. The CDR3 totals 12 residues. CDR1 and CDR2 (germline): SGHAT, FQNNGV. As originally analysed: How many nucleated cells were present was estimated from reference gene primer amplification. Assay: immunoSEQ multiplex PCR; the TCRdb copy retains only in-frame clones and omits some. That table furnishes V, J and clone size, whereas the DNA furnished D and trimming. The sample includes more than 110,000 clones, 65% to 80% seen only once; the top ten take approximately 3.6%.

The V and J genes are TRBV11-2 and TRBJ2-1; 7 bases are a match to TRBD2. The sequenced material came from peripheral blood. This TCR derives from a man aged 55 to 70 with acute or convalescent COVID-19. CDR3 nucleotide sequence: TGTGCCAGCAGCCCACTAGCGAATGAGCAGTTCTTC. It specifies CASSPLANEQFF.